The rows below give T cell receptor beta chains drawn from one sample of a study of neoadjuvant anti-PD-1 for oral cavity cancer. Method: immunoSEQ multiplex PCR; TCRdb's copy keeps in-frame clones and lacks some. The sample contains around 13,000 clones, 50% to 75% of which appear only once. The sequences come from PBMCs, collected before nivolumab (anti-PD-1) treatment. Receptor source: a person aged 40 to 85 with oral cavity squamous cell carcinoma. The CDR3 runs from the conserved cysteine through the conserved F or W. A D gene is named only where the DNA matches it firmly. Only part of the rows carry a size: once, few, many, or a class if the clone is expanded.

-	TRBD2	TRBV5-1	TRBJ2-2	CASSLALAGGPVGELFF	TGCGCCAGCAGCTTGGCCCTAGCGGGAGGGCCGGTCGGGGAGCTGTTTTTT
-	TRBD2	TRBV11-2	TRBJ2-1	CASSFPSGRAYNEQFF	TGTGCCAGCAGCTTCCCCAGCGGGAGGGCCTACAATGAGCAGTTCTTC
once	-	TRBV27	TRBJ1-5	CASSPRGQPQHF	TGTGCCAGCAGCCCTAGGGGGCAGCCCCAGCATTTT
-	-	TRBV15	TRBJ1-4	CATSLKRGFEKLFF	TGTGCCACCAGCCTAAAAAGGGGGTTTGAAAAACTGTTTTTT
few	-	TRBV25-1	TRBJ2-5	CASSAHRVQETQYF	TGTGCCAGCAGTGCCCACAGGGTACAAGAGACCCAGTACTTC
-	-	TRBV28	TRBJ1-5	CASSLRGPWEPQHF	TGTGCCAGCAGTTTGAGGGGACCCTGGGAGCCCCAGCATTTT
once	-	TRBV27	TRBJ1-2	CASGQTGGNYGYTF	TGTGCCAGCGGACAGACTGGGGGGAACTATGGCTACACCTTC
-	-	TRBV6-1	TRBJ1-5	CASTQWGVGNQPQHF	TGTGCCAGCACCCAGTGGGGGGTGGGCAATCAGCCCCAGCATTTT
-	-	TRBV5-1	TRBJ2-1	CASSLSLQSYNEQFF	TGCGCCAGCAGCTTGTCACTGCAATCCTACAATGAGCAGTTCTTC
-	-	TRBV11-2	TRBJ2-7	CASSGPRTASEQYF	TGTGCCAGCAGCGGACCTCGGACAGCTTCCGAGCAGTACTTC
once	-	TRBV2	TRBJ2-4	CASSERGAKNIQYF	TGTGCCAGCAGCGAGAGGGGAGCCAAAAACATTCAGTACTTC
-	TRBD2	TRBV2	TRBJ2-3	CASEREGTDTQYF	TGTGCCAGCGAGCGGGAGGGCACAGATACGCAGTATTTT
-	TRBD1	TRBV5-1	TRBJ1-1	CASSLSRTGGEAFF	TGCGCCAGCAGCTTGTCCCGGACAGGCGGGGAAGCTTTCTTT
-	TRBD2	TRBV29-1	TRBJ2-5	CSVARGSGAQETQYF	TGCAGCGTTGCCCGTGGTAGCGGGGCTCAAGAGACCCAGTACTTC
-	-	TRBV7-6	TRBJ1-4	CASSLGQHNEKLFF	TGTGCCAGCAGCTTAGGACAGCATAATGAAAAACTGTTTTTT
few	-	TRBV10-1	TRBJ1-1	CASSDATEAFF	TGCGCCAGCAGTGATGCAACTGAAGCTTTCTTT
-	TRBD1	TRBV19	TRBJ2-5	CASSRGTGERQETQYF	TGTGCCAGCTCTCGCGGGACAGGGGAGCGGCAAGAGACCCAGTACTTC
-	-	TRBV5-6	TRBJ2-7	CASSLNGPGVREQYF	TGTGCCAGCAGCTTGAACGGTCCGGGAGTGAGGGAGCAGTACTTC
-	-	TRBV28	TRBJ2-3	CASSENRDTQYF	TGTGCCAGCAGCGAAAACAGAGATACGCAGTATTTT
-	-	TRBV7-6	TRBJ2-7	CASSTTSGTNVYEQYF	TGTGCCAGCAGCACCACCTCCGGGACAAACGTCTACGAGCAGTACTTC
-	-	TRBV6-6	TRBJ1-6	CASLSTNTGSPLHF	TGTGCCAGCCTATCGACCAACACGGGTTCACCCCTCCACTTT
-	-	TRBV5-4	TRBJ2-3	CASSLEGADTQYF	TGTGCCAGCAGCTTGGAAGGGGCAGATACGCAGTATTTT
-	-	TRBV11-1	TRBJ2-5	CASSLARAETQYF	TGTGCCAGCAGCTTAGCGCGTGCGGAGACCCAGTACTTC
-	-	TRBV7-9	TRBJ1-1	CASSLVVYPEAFF	TGTGCCAGCAGCCTGGTCGTCTACCCTGAAGCTTTCTTT
-	-	TRBV4-1	TRBJ2-7	CASSDPDVGSYEQYF	TGCGCCAGCAGCGATCCTGACGTAGGCTCCTACGAGCAGTACTTC
-	TRBD1	TRBV6-5	TRBJ1-4	CASSYGQGGEKLFF	TGTGCCAGCAGTTACGGACAGGGGGGTGAAAAACTGTTTTTT
-	TRBD1	TRBV5-1	TRBJ1-2	CASSLDIGTGVGYTF	TGCGCCAGCAGCTTGGACATTGGGACAGGGGTGGGCTACACCTTC
-	-	TRBV20-1	TRBJ2-5	CSGQHQETQYF	TGCAGTGGACAGCACCAAGAGACCCAGTACTTC
-	-	TRBV2	TRBJ1-3	CASSEDRVIGNTIYF	TGTGCCAGCAGTGAAGACAGGGTGATCGGAAACACCATATATTTT
-	-	TRBV2	TRBJ1-1	CASSDSRGAEAFF	TGTGCCAGCAGTGATAGCCGGGGGGCTGAAGCTTTCTTT
few	-	TRBV5-6	TRBJ2-7	CASSLTGTHEQYF	TGTGCCAGCAGCCTAACCGGGACCCACGAGCAGTACTTC
-	-	TRBV2	TRBJ2-3	CASKEDVAPDTQYF	TGTGCCAGCAAAGAGGATGTGGCTCCAGATACGCAGTATTTT
few	TRBD1	TRBV7-8	TRBJ1-2	CASSPRDRASYGYTF	TGTGCCAGCAGCCCTAGAGACAGGGCCTCCTATGGCTACACCTTC
-	TRBD1	TRBV7-6	TRBJ2-3	CASSLDRGIGTDTQYF	TGTGCCAGCAGCTTAGACAGGGGGATAGGCACAGATACGCAGTATTTT
-	TRBD1	TRBV5-6	TRBJ1-3	CASSPDRGIGNTIYF	TGTGCCAGCAGCCCGGACAGGGGGATAGGAAACACCATATATTTT
-	-	TRBV28	TRBJ1-4	CASKRGINEKLFF	TGTGCCAGTAAACGGGGAATTAATGAAAAACTGTTTTTT
few	-	TRBV18	TRBJ1-5	CASSPQAGNQPQHF	TGTGCCAGCTCACCACAAGCAGGGAATCAGCCCCAGCATTTT
-	-	TRBV10-3	TRBJ2-3	CAISPDWADTQYF	TGTGCCATCAGTCCGGACTGGGCAGATACGCAGTATTTT
-	-	TRBV27	TRBJ1-2	CASSPGPYGYTF	TGTGCCAGCAGCCCTGGGCCGTACGGCTACACCTTC
-	-	TRBV30	TRBJ1-2	CAWTPGHSYGYTF	TGTGCCTGGACTCCTGGGCATTCCTATGGCTACACCTTC
-	TRBD1	TRBV13	TRBJ2-7	CASSLEGQGYEQYF	TGTGCCAGCAGCTTAGAAGGACAGGGCTACGAGCAGTACTTC